The T cell receptor (beta chain) under discussion was sequenced for a study of T cell responses to AZD1222 COVID-19 vaccine. Study results and caveats: Seropositive status at baseline applied to only five or six AZD1222 recipients. Vaccine-related CD4 TCRs covered spike, predominating at 160-218 and 743-854.

Concerning this clone itself: Its specificity is unknown.

Repertoires were generated with immunoSEQ multiplex PCR, while TCRdb's copy carries only in-frame clones and drops some. Found here are about 64,000 clones, about 89% of them singletons; the top ten hold less than 7%. Per the germline V gene, CDR1 is MDHEN and CDR2 is SYDVKM. V was shortened by 3 bases and J by 15 bases, with 12 bases between the two germline ends. This CDR3 has 11 residues. This sample comprised peripheral blood, obtained 28 days after the second dose of the MenACWY control vaccine. The TCR comes from an adult who received the MenACWY meningococcal vaccine as a control. The J gene is TRBJ2-1, the V gene TRBV28; no clear D. The CDR3 loop reads CASSLESGWFF. The DNA of the CDR3 is TGTGCCAGCAGTTTGGAGTCAGGTTGGTTCTTC.